The 13 T cell receptor beta chains listed next were all sequenced from one sample in a study of blood T cell repertoires in COVID-19. The protocol was immunoSEQ multiplex PCR, while the TCRdb copy is restricted to in-frame clones and leaves out a portion. The sample consists of 74,000 or so clones, nearly 90% of them appearing once. Material: peripheral blood. Receptor source: a man aged 50 to 60 with active COVID-19.

V gene TRBV29-1 combines with J gene TRBJ1-2, with D maybe TRBD1 (5 bases). The V end lost 6 bases, the J end lost 5 bases, and 19 bases lay between the germline ends. This CDR3 region has 14 residues. CDR1 and CDR2 (germline): SQVTM, ANQGSEA. The CDR3 DNA reads as TGCAGCGTGCCCCAGGGCGGCGCGTCATATGGCTACACCTTC. Translated, it gives CSVPQGGASYGYTF.

This clone was detected a few times. The rearrangement joins TRBV2 to TRBJ1-5, with TRBD1 as a possible D gene (6 bases). This CDR3 contains 15 residues. Germline V gene data show CDR1 as SNHLY and CDR2 as FYNNEI. Trimming removed 3 bases at V and 2 bases at J, with 11 bases between. CDR3 region: CASSDRGPGNQPQHF. The DNA of the CDR3 is TGTGCCAGCAGTGACAGGGGTCCGGGCAATCAGCCCCAGCATTTT. Looking up the rest from reference TRBV2 and TRBJ1-5 gives the full variable domain: EPEVTQTPSHQVTQMGQEVILRCVPISNHLYFYWYRQILGQKVEFLVSFYNNEISEKSEIFDDQFSVERPDGSNFTLKIRSTKLEDSAMYFCASSDRGPGNQPQHFGDGTRLSIL.

This chain uses TRBV19 with TRBJ1-2; TRBD1 is a possible D gene (5 bases). The CDR3 totals 14 residues. Trimming cost V 0 bases and J 4 bases, with 9 bases left between them. In germline, CDR1 is LNHDA, CDR2 SQIVND (reference sequence). CDR3 DNA: TGTGCCAGTAGTATAGACAGGGATGCCTATGGCTACACCTTC. Protein: CASSIDRDAYGYTF.

V is TRBV2 and J is TRBJ2-5; D is possibly TRBD1 (6 bases). The germline V gene has CDR1 SNHLY and CDR2 FYNNEI. CDR3 length: 12 amino acids. V lost 0 bases and J lost 9, with 8 bases in between. The chain's CDR3 is CASSEAKGAQYF. The CDR3 region has the DNA TGTGCCAGCAGTGAAGCGAAGGGGGCCCAGTACTTC.

This sequence joins TRBV4-2 and TRBJ1-2, with 8 bases matching TRBD1. J gave up 8 bases and V 4 bases, and 6 bases lay outside the gene matches. The length of the CDR3 is 13 residues. Germline V gives CDR1 LGHNA, CDR2 YNFKEQ. CDR3: CASSRDRSVGYTF. CDR3 sequence (DNA): TGTGCCAGCAGCCGGGACAGGTCCGTCGGCTACACCTTC.

The CDR3 nucleotides are TGCAGCGCCCAAGTTAGTGAAAAACTGTTTTTT. Encoded protein: CSAQVSEKLFF. The genes are TRBV29-1 and TRBJ1-4; no clear D. This CDR3 is built from 11 residues. V lost 7 bases to trimming and J lost 7 bases, with 10 bases between them. Germline CDR1 reads SQVTM; CDR2 reads ANQGSEA.

The V call is TRBV29-1, the J call TRBJ1-3; D is unresolved. The CDR3 sequence is 12 residues long. The V end was cut by 4 bases, the J end by 4 bases, with 8 bases between. Germline values: CDR1 SQVTM, CDR2 ANQGSEA. The CDR3 DNA sequence: TGCAGCGTTGCGGTTAGCGGAAACACCATATATTTT. This sequence encodes CSVAVSGNTIYF.

The rearrangement uses TRBV12-3 or TRBV12-4 and TRBJ1-2; 7 bases align to TRBD1. The CDR3 length is 13 residues. The junction had 10 bases not matched to a gene; V was cut back by 7 bases and J by 8 bases. The CDR3 coding sequence is TGTGCCAGCACGGGACAGACATCTCGGGGCTACACCTTC. It is translated as CASTGQTSRGYTF.

The chain joins TRBV6-1 to TRBJ1-2, with a tentative D call TRBD1 (5 bases). Germline loops: CDR1 MNHNS, CDR2 SASEGT. This CDR3 is 15 amino acids long. V was cut by 3 bases and J by 0 bases, with 11 bases left in between. This CDR3 is CASSENTGSNYGYTF. The CDR3, as DNA: TGTGCCAGCAGTGAGAATACAGGATCTAACTATGGCTACACCTTC.

The J gene is TRBJ1-6, the V gene TRBV2; 7 nucleotides line up with TRBD1. Germline trimming cut 7 bases from V and 7 bases from J; bases unmatched to any gene: 10. This CDR3 contains 15 residues. CDR1 and CDR2 from the germline V gene are SNHLY and FYNNEI. DNA of the CDR3: TGTGCCAGCAAAAGGAGGGGGCCGGGGAATTCACCCCTCCACTTT. It translates to CASKRRGPGNSPLHF.

This sequence joins TRBV19 and TRBJ1-2, with D unclear. Germline lookup yields CDR1 LNHDA and CDR2 SQIVND (reference sequence). V lost 5 bases to trimming and J lost 3 bases, with 13 bases between them. CDR3 length: 14 residues. The CDR3 spells CASSFQILHYGYTF. The DNA of the CDR3 is TGTGCCAGTAGTTTCCAGATCCTTCACTATGGCTACACCTTC.

V is TRBV9 and J is TRBJ2-1; TRBD2 aligns across 7 bases. CDR1 is SGDLS, CDR2 YYNGEE, per germline. Trimming removed 3 bases from V and 6 bases from J; junction bases left unmatched: 6. CDR3 size: 14 residues. In nucleotides, the CDR3 is TGTGCCAGCAGCGGATCCGGGACTATCAATGAGCAGTTCTTC. This sequence encodes CASSGSGTINEQFF.

The gene calls are TRBV11-2 and TRBJ2-3; D perhaps matches TRBD2 (6 bases). Germline loops: CDR1 SGHAT, CDR2 FQNNGV. The CDR3 loop spans 15 amino acids. The V end lost 8 bases, the J end lost 0 bases, and 15 bases lay between the germline ends. The CDR3 DNA reads as TGTGCCAGCCGTCGTCCAGGGAGGAGCACAGATACGCAGTATTTT. Amino acid sequence: CASRRPGRSTDTQYF. Complete variable domain (other parts from reference TRBV11-2 and TRBJ2-3): EAGVAQSPRYKIIEKRQSVAFWCNPISGHATLYWYQQILGQGPKLLIQFQNNGVVDDSQLPKDRFSAERLKGVDSTLKIQPAKLEDSAVYLCASRRPGRSTDTQYFGPGTRLTVL.